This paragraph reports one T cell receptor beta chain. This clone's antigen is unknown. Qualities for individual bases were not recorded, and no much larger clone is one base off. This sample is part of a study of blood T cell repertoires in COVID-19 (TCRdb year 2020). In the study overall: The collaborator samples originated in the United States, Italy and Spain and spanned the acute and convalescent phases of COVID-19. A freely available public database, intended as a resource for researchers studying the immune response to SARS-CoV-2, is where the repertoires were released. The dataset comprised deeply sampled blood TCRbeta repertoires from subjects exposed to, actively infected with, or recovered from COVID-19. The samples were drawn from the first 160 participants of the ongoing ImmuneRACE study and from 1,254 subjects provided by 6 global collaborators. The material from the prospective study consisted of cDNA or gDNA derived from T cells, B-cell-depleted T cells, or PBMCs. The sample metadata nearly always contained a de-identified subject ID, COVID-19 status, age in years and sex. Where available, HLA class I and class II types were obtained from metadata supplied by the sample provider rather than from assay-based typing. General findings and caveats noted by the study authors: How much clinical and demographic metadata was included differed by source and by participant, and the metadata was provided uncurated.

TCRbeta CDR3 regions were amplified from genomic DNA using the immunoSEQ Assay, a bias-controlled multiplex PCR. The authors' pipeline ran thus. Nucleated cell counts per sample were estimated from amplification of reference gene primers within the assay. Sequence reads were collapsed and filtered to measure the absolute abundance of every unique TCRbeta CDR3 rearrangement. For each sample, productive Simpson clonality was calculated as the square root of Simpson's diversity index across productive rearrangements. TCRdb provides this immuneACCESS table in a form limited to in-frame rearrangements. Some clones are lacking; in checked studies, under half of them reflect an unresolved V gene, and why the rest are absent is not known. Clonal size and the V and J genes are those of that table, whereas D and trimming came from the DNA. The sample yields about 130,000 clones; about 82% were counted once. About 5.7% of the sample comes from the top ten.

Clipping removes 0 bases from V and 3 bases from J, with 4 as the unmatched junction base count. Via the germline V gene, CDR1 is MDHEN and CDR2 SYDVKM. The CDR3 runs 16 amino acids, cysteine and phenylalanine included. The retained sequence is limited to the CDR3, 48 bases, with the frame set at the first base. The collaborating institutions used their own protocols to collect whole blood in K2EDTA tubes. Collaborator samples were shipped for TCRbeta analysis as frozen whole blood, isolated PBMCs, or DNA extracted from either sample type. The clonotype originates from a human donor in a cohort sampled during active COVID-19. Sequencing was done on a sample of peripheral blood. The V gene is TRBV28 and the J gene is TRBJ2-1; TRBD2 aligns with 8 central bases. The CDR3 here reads CASSLWREDVYNEQFF. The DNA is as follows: TGTGCCAGCAGTTTATGGCGGGAGGACGTCTACAATGAGCAGTTCTTC.